These 29 T cell receptor beta chains originate from one sample sequenced in a study of naive and memory T cell subsets. Study observations and caveats: Naive repertoires, especially CD8, held a few larger clonotypes, possibly memory cells re-expressing CD45RA.

The beta constant-region primer was an equimolar mix of two oligonucleotides covering TRBC1 and TRBC2. Ligated cDNA was amplified by four rounds of PCR with nested alpha and beta constant-region primers and SP2. TCRdb reanalysed the UMI-ligation and nested PCR reads using MiXCR and keeps one entry per CDR3 protein. The table shows around 83,000 distinct CDR3 sequences, with about 11% occurring only once. These TCRs' antigens remain unknown. Source material: naive CD4+ T cells from blood. The origin of the receptors is a human donor in good health.

This clonotype was counted at least ten times. The V gene is TRBV7-3, the J gene TRBJ2-3; unclear D gene. Trimming left V 5 bases short and J 6 bases short, with 9 bases between. Germline CDR1 and CDR2: SGHTA and FQGTGA. The CDR3 is 12 amino acids. The CDR3 loop is CASSPGRDTQYF. Written as DNA, the CDR3 is TGTGCCAGCAGCCCCGGTAGGGATACGCAGTATTTT.

The rearrangement joins TRBV5-1 to TRBJ2-1; D is unclear. Germline-derived CDR1 and CDR2 are SGHRS and YFSETQ. Trimming took 0 bases from V and 7 from J, leaving 8 bases between them. The CDR3 has 13 residues. The CDR3, as DNA: TGCGCCAGCAGCTTGGAATCTGGTAATGAGCAGTTCTTC. Its translation is CASSLESGNEQFF.

In this sample, this clonotype turned up a few times. This chain connects TRBV20-1 to TRBJ2-7; 8 bases are shared with TRBD1. Germline V CDR1 and CDR2: DFQATT, SNEGSKA (reference sequence). V lost 6 bases to trimming and J lost 1 base; unmatched junction nucleotides: 8. This CDR3 has 14 residues. The CDR3 region is CSANQGAVSYEQYF. CDR3 DNA sequence: TGCAGTGCGAACCAGGGGGCCGTGTCCTACGAGCAGTACTTC.

This clonotype appeared a few times. The chain uses TRBV14 and TRBJ2-3; maybe TRBD2 (5 bases). The germline V and J ends were trimmed by 1 base and 2 bases, with 13 bases remaining between them. Germline lookup yields CDR1 SGHDN and CDR2 FVKESK. The CDR3 length is 16 residues. CDR3 DNA sequence: TGTGCCAGCAGCCAAGTTCGTGGAGCGGCCACAGATACGCAGTATTTT. Its translation: CASSQVRGAATDTQYF.

This clonotype was observed a handful of times. This rearrangement joins TRBV27 to TRBJ2-2, with 8 positions matching TRBD1. The V segment lost 6 bases and the J segment 4 bases; nucleotides outside the gene matches: 10. This CDR3 comprises 16 residues. Germline V CDR1 and CDR2: MNHEY, SMNVEV (reference sequence). The CDR3 sequence: CASSPGTGRFTGELFF. DNA for the CDR3: TGTGCCAGCAGCCCCGGGACAGGACGATTCACCGGGGAGCTGTTTTTT.

This clonotype was recorded a few times. The chain combines TRBV6-2 or TRBV6-3 with TRBJ2-3; no clear D. Trimming took 0 bases from V and 5 from J, leaving 9 bases between them. The germline V gene encodes CDR1 MNHEY and CDR2 SVGEGT. The CDR3 runs to 14 residues. The CDR3 coding sequence is TGTGCCAGCAGTTACTCGAAGGTTCTAGATACGCAGTATTTT. This sequence encodes CASSYSKVLDTQYF.

The chain employs TRBV7-3 and TRBJ2-7; D is possibly TRBD1 or TRBD2 (6 bases each). The V end lost 2 bases, the J end lost 2 bases, and 13 bases lay between the germline ends. CDR1 SGHTA and CDR2 FQGTGA come from the germline V gene. The CDR3 contains 15 residues. CDR3 nucleotide sequence: TGTGCCAGCAGCTTATACCCGGGGGCGGCCTACGAGCAGTACTTC. It codes for CASSLYPGAAYEQYF.

In its sample, this clonotype was seen many times. The J gene is TRBJ1-5, the V gene TRBV12-3 or TRBV12-4, with D possibly TRBD1 on 6 matching bases. The CDR3 contains 13 residues. Trimming took off 6 bases at V and 7 bases at J, with 13 bases between the two ends. The CDR3 is CASRTTGNQPQHF. Here the CDR3 DNA reads TGTGCCAGCAGGACTACAGGGAACCAGCCCCAGCATTTT.

This clonotype was counted at least ten times. The chain links TRBV28 to TRBJ2-5; 10 positions agree with TRBD1. J was trimmed by 7 bases and V by 5 bases; bases with no gene match: 13. CDR3 length: 16 amino acids. CDR1 MDHEN and CDR2 SYDVKM come from the germline V gene. The CDR3 reads CASSTLGQGRGRTQYF. The CDR3, as DNA: TGTGCCAGCAGTACATTGGGACAGGGGAGAGGAAGGACCCAGTACTTC.

This clonotype appeared a few times. The chain joins TRBV11-1 to TRBJ2-7; D may be TRBD1 (7 bases). This CDR3 is 15 amino acids long. Trimming cost V 6 bases and J 4 bases, with 19 bases left between them. CDR1 is SGHAT, CDR2 FQDESV, per germline (reference sequence). CDR3 amino acids: CASSNVEGAFYEQYF. The CDR3 region has the DNA TGTGCCAGCAGTAACGTGGAGGGGGCCTTTTACGAGCAGTACTTC.

V is TRBV29-1 and J is TRBJ2-5; D is undetermined. This CDR3 contains 11 residues. Trimming left V 4 bases short and J 5 bases short, with 8 bases between. Germline V lookup: CDR1 SQVTM, CDR2 ANQGSEA. CDR3 sequence (DNA): TGCAGCGTTGTCGGCGGCGAGACCCAGTACTTC. It yields the protein CSVVGGETQYF.

The V call is TRBV10-3, the J call TRBJ1-5; 7 bases fit TRBD1. Looked up from germline, CDR1 is ENHRY and CDR2 is SYGVKD. This CDR3 is built from 13 residues. The V gene end was trimmed by 5 bases and the J gene end by 2 bases; junction bases not matched to a gene: 0. CDR3 sequence reads: CAISTGGNQPQHF. Written as DNA, the CDR3 is TGTGCCATCAGTACAGGGGGCAATCAGCCCCAGCATTTT.

The chain joins TRBV7-2 to TRBJ2-3, with unresolved D. V was cut by 5 bases and J by 0 bases, with 15 bases left in between. The germline gives CDR1 SGHTA, CDR2 FQGNSA. This CDR3 has 16 amino acids. CDR3 region: CASSPLGLPSTDTQYF. The CDR3 DNA reads as TGTGCCAGCAGCCCCCTTGGTCTCCCTAGCACAGATACGCAGTATTTT.

V usage is TRBV20-1 and J usage is TRBJ2-5, with TRBD2 matching over 13 bases. CDR1 and CDR2 from the germline V gene are DFQATT and SNEGSKA (reference sequence). Trimming cost V 7 bases and J 7 bases; bases outside gene matches: 12. This CDR3 has 15 residues. CDR3 amino acids: CSGRLAGGARGTQYF. DNA of the CDR3: TGCAGTGGCAGACTAGCGGGGGGCGCTCGGGGGACCCAGTACTTC.

This clonotype was seen a handful of times. The V gene is TRBV20-1, the J gene TRBJ1-5; 12 nucleotides line up with TRBD1. The ends lost 5 bases at V and 7 bases at J; junction bases unmatched: 6. The CDR3 is 14 amino acids. Germline CDR1 and CDR2: DFQATT and SNEGSKA (reference sequence). The CDR3 region is CSASGQGARQPQHF. In DNA, the CDR3 is TGCAGTGCTTCGGGACAGGGGGCTAGGCAGCCCCAGCATTTT.

In its sample, this clonotype was seen a few times. The chain employs TRBV9 and TRBJ2-3; D may be TRBD2 (5 bases). The CDR3 is 17 amino acids. CDR1 and CDR2 from the germline V gene are SGDLS and YYNGEE. Deletions cut 0 bases from V and 2 bases from J, with 16 bases between. The CDR3, as DNA: TGTGCCAGCAGCGTAGGTTCTAGCCCACCCTACACAGATACGCAGTATTTT. Translating gives CASSVGSSPPYTDTQYF.

The CDR3 DNA is TGTGCCAGCAGATGGACTAGCGCGACCTACAATGAGCAGTTCTTC. Protein product: CASRWTSATYNEQFF. V gene TRBV6-5 combines with J gene TRBJ2-1; 9 nucleotides match TRBD2. The CDR3 has 15 residues. The V gene end was trimmed by 6 bases and the J gene end by 2 bases; junction bases not matched to a gene: 5. The germline V gene has CDR1 MNHEY and CDR2 SVGAGI.

There are a few counts of this clonotype. The gene calls are TRBV12-3 or TRBV12-4 and TRBJ1-3, with D hard to call. The CDR3 is made up of 15 amino acids. V was cut by 0 bases and J by 4 bases, with 10 bases left in between. Here the CDR3 reads CASSLARTPGNTIYF. CDR3 DNA: TGTGCCAGCAGTTTAGCGCGAACGCCCGGAAACACCATATATTTT.

This clonotype was counted only a few times. The chain links TRBV5-1 to TRBJ2-2; TRBD1 agrees at 7 bases. Losses at the gene ends were 4 bases for V and 5 bases for J; bases not matched to a gene: 8. The CDR3 is 15 amino acids. CDR1 and CDR2 (germline): SGHRS, YFSETQ. The CDR3 sequence is CASSPTGDLTGELFF. For the CDR3, the DNA is TGCGCCAGCAGCCCAACAGGGGATCTGACCGGGGAGCTGTTTTTT.

This clonotype was observed a handful of times. The chain is built from TRBV6-6 and TRBJ2-1, with 8 bases that match TRBD2. This CDR3 contains 14 residues. Germline V lookup: CDR1 MNHNY, CDR2 SVGAGI (reference sequence). Trimming at V came to 4 bases and at J to 9 bases, leaving 8 bases not matched to a gene. The CDR3: CASSFSGGPVEQFF. Here the CDR3 DNA reads TGTGCCAGCAGTTTCTCGGGAGGGCCCGTTGAGCAGTTCTTC.

Ten or more counts support this clonotype. The chain joins TRBV30 to TRBJ2-7, with 9 bases matching TRBD1. Trimming at V came to 2 bases and at J to 2 bases, leaving 1 base not matched to a gene. The germline V gene has CDR1 GTSNPN and CDR2 SVGIG (reference sequence). This CDR3 region has 13 residues. CDR3 sequence: CAWSTGGPYEQYF. The CDR3 DNA reads as TGTGCCTGGAGTACAGGGGGCCCCTACGAGCAGTACTTC.

This sequence joins TRBV19 and TRBJ2-2; TRBD2 matches 12 bases. V shed 9 bases and J 3 bases; nucleotides not matched to a gene: 23. CDR3 length: 21 residues. In germline, CDR1 is LNHDA, CDR2 SQIVND (reference sequence). The CDR3 loop reads CASTNARGPSGGVSDTGELFF. CDR3 coding DNA: TGTGCCAGCACAAACGCCCGAGGTCCTAGCGGGGGGGTTTCTGACACCGGGGAGCTGTTTTTT.

Many counts were recorded for this clonotype. V and J are TRBV12-3 or TRBV12-4 and TRBJ2-1; 9 bases match TRBD2. V lost 8 bases to trimming and J lost 6 bases; unmatched junction nucleotides: 5. The CDR3 extends over 13 amino acids. CDR3 loop: CASGGLARNEQFF. The CDR3 nucleotides read TGTGCCAGCGGGGGACTAGCTCGCAATGAGCAGTTCTTC.

This chain joins TRBV19 and TRBJ1-6, with D uncertain. The CDR3 length is 14 residues. V dropped 7 bases and J dropped 6 bases, with 13 bases sitting between them. Germline V gives CDR1 LNHDA, CDR2 SQIVND (reference sequence). The CDR3 DNA reads as TGTGCCAGTAATATGGCCAGAACTAATTCACCCCTCCACTTT. Translating it yields CASNMARTNSPLHF.

The V gene is TRBV20-1, the J gene TRBJ1-1; D might be TRBD1 (6 bases). CDR3 length equals 11 residues. Deletions cut 0 bases from V and 14 bases from J, with 13 bases between. Germline-derived CDR1 and CDR2 are DFQATT and SNEGSKA (reference sequence). CDR3 sequence reads: CSAREAGGCFF. The CDR3 DNA reads as TGCAGTGCTAGAGAGGCCGGGGGCTGCTTCTTT.

This clonotype was picked up many times. The chain recombines TRBV6-6 with TRBJ2-3; D not resolved. In germline, CDR1 is MNHNY, CDR2 SVGAGI (reference sequence). V shed 2 bases and J shed 7 bases, with 7 bases lying between them. The CDR3 has 12 residues. CDR3 sequence (DNA): TGTGCCAGCAGTTACGGCCGATATACGCAGTATTTT. Its translation: CASSYGRYTQYF.

J is TRBJ1-6 and V is TRBV12-3 or TRBV12-4; D uncertain. V lost 1 base and J 6 bases, leaving 7 bases between the germline ends. The CDR3 has 14 residues. CDR3 protein: CASSLEYVNSPLHF. The CDR3 DNA reads as TGTGCCAGCAGTTTAGAGTACGTTAATTCACCCCTCCACTTT.

This clonotype occurred a few times. The chain uses TRBV10-3 and TRBJ2-6; 7 nucleotides align to TRBD1. The junction had 8 bases not matched to a gene; V was cut back by 6 bases and J by 0 bases. The germline CDR1 and CDR2 sequences are ENHRY and SYGVKD. The CDR3 has 17 residues. The CDR3 DNA is TGTGCCATCAGCCGGGGACAGCCAGACTCTGGGGCCAACGTCCTGACTTTC. Translation: CAISRGQPDSGANVLTF.

V usage is TRBV4-3 and J usage is TRBJ1-4; D is possibly TRBD1 (6 bases). CDR1 LGHNA and CDR2 YSLEER come from the germline V gene. V was pared by 4 bases and J by 8 bases, with 8 bases between. The CDR3 has 12 residues. The CDR3 protein is CASSPDREKLFF. In nucleotides, the CDR3 is TGCGCCAGCAGCCCCGACAGGGAAAAACTGTTTTTT.